Below, one T cell receptor beta chain is given with its context. This clone was seen a handful of times. Its recognized antigen is unknown. The input lacks base qualities; no much larger clone sits a single base away. The sample is drawn from a study of blood T cell repertoires in COVID-19 (dated by TCRdb to about 2020). For the study in its entirety: Samples covering the acute and convalescent phases of COVID-19 were provided by collaborators in the United States, Italy and Spain. The prospective study material was composed of cDNA or gDNA derived from T cells, B-cell-depleted T cells, or PBMCs. Deeply sampled blood TCRbeta repertoires from subjects exposed to, actively infected with, or recovered from COVID-19 were included in the dataset. The repertoires were released in a freely available public database meant as a resource for research on the immune response to SARS-CoV-2. The samples were drawn from two sources: the first 160 participants of the ongoing ImmuneRACE study, and 1,200 or so subjects contributed by 6 global collaborators. Nearly every sample came with metadata listing a de-identified subject ID, COVID-19 status, age in years and sex. Where available, HLA class I and class II types were obtained from metadata supplied by the sample provider rather than from assay-based typing. Broader findings and caveats from the paper: The quantity of clinical and demographic metadata differed by source and by participant and was supplied without curation.

The V end loses 5 bases and the J end loses 8 bases, and a stretch of 12 bases separates them. The CDR3 covers 13 residues, taking in both the cysteine and the phenylalanine. Only the CDR3 portion is preserved as DNA: 39 bases, with reading frame beginning at the first base. In the germline V gene (reference sequence), CDR1 corresponds to LNHDA and CDR2 to SQIVND. TCRbeta CDR3 regions were amplified from genomic DNA using the immunoSEQ Assay, a bias-controlled multiplex PCR. In the source study's methods: Within the assay, amplification of reference gene primers was used to estimate how many nucleated cells each sample contained. Sequence reads were collapsed and filtered to measure the absolute abundance of every unique TCRbeta CDR3 rearrangement. For each sample, productive Simpson clonality was calculated as the square root of Simpson's diversity index across productive rearrangements. TCRdb provides this immuneACCESS table in a form limited to in-frame rearrangements. Some clones are lacking; in checked studies, under half of them reflect an unresolved V gene, and why the rest are absent is not known. Clone size and the V and J calls come from that table; the DNA yielded D and trimming. The sample table contains 280,000 or so clones; only one count was recorded for around four fifths of them. 8.5% to 9.5% of the sample is taken by the ten largest.

A second Seattle source provided samples from volunteer blood donors who had recovered from COVID-19. Collaborating institutions collected whole blood in K2EDTA tubes following their own protocols. For TCRbeta analysis, collaborator samples were shipped as frozen whole blood, as isolated PBMCs, or as DNA extracted from either sample type. The TCR comes from a woman aged 45-65 years who had recovered from COVID-19. Recombination connected TRBV19 to TRBJ1-4; no D segment can be confidently identified. Sequenced sample: peripheral blood. This receptor carries the CDR3 CASSGGWAEKLFF. The DNA reads as follows: TGTGCCAGTAGTGGCGGGTGGGCCGAAAAACTGTTTTTT.